This T cell receptor beta chain appears in the sequencing data of a study of T cell responses to AZD1222 COVID-19 vaccine. Findings and limits, study-wide: Seropositive at baseline were only 5 to 7 AZD1222 recipients. Repertoire samples came only from after the peak T cell response.

CDR1 and CDR2 (germline): SGHKS, YYEKEE (reference sequence). This CDR3 is 15 amino acids long. Between the trimmed V and J ends, which lost 3 bases and 4 bases, there was a span of 16 bases. With respect to this clone: Antigen specificity is unknown.

Assay: immunoSEQ multiplex PCR; the TCRdb copy retains only in-frame clones and omits some. The sample records fewer than 100,000 clones, approximately 87% being singletons. The clonotype was recovered from an adult who received the AZD1222 COVID-19 vaccine. V and J are TRBV5-5 and TRBJ1-1; TRBD1 is a possible D gene (6 bases). The material was peripheral blood, obtained 28 days after the second AZD1222 dose. This chain's CDR3 is CASSSSWGQGTEAFF. In DNA form, the CDR3 reads TGTGCCAGCAGCTCTTCTTGGGGGCAGGGCACTGAAGCTTTCTTT.